This entry lists 12 T cell receptor beta chains sequenced from one sample in a study of CD4 and CD8 cells across lung adenocarcinoma regions. Via MiXCR, TCRdb re-called the PCR reads, giving one row per CDR3 protein. The data show nearly 9,500 distinct CDR3 sequences, about 50% seen once. Sequenced: CD8+ T cells from the margin of a lung tumor. The receptors derive from a female donor with lung adenocarcinoma. The CD4 and CD8 labels of this study may be unreliable.

This clonotype is judged medium-sized (0.01 to 0.1%). The chain is built from TRBV10-1 and TRBJ2-3, with a tentative D call TRBD2 (6 bases). The V gene lost 3 bases and the J gene lost 6 bases, with 10 bases spanning the gap. The germline V gene encodes CDR1 WNHNN and CDR2 SYGVQD (reference sequence). The CDR3 loop spans 13 amino acids. The DNA of the CDR3 is TGCGCCAGCAGTGACAGGGCGGGGGATACGCAGTATTTT. Residues: CASSDRAGDTQYF.

The sample holds a few counts of this clonotype. The junction differs from germline at one of its ends, possibly a read error. The chain recombines TRBV27 with TRBJ2-3, with D unresolved. Germline V gene lookup returns CDR1 MNHEY and CDR2 SMNVEV (reference sequence). This CDR3 contains 11 residues. CDR3 residues: CAGGAPDTQYF. CDR3 bases: TGTGCCGGCGGTGCTCCAGATACGCAGTATTTC.

This clonotype is classed as large. The chain uses TRBV6-5 and TRBJ2-1; maybe TRBD1 (6 bases). The V gene's germline CDR1 is MNHEY and CDR2 SVGAGI. Trimming stripped 1 base from V and 9 bases from J, with 19 bases between. This CDR3 contains 16 residues. The CDR3 here is CASSYYPPPGAVEQFF. DNA for the CDR3: TGTGCCAGCAGTTACTACCCCCCCCCAGGGGCGGTTGAGCAGTTCTTC.

The gene calls are TRBV6-5 and TRBJ2-1, with a weak D call TRBD2 (5 bases). Germline assignment: CDR1 MNHEY and CDR2 SVGAGI. The V end was cut by 6 bases, the J end by 0 bases, with 12 bases between. The CDR3 contains 15 residues. CDR3 nucleotides: TGTGCCAGCAGCTTAGCGCCGCCCTCCTACAATGAGCAGTTCTTC. It translates to CASSLAPPSYNEQFF.

The chain couples TRBV27 to TRBJ2-4; D perhaps matches TRBD2 (5 bases). The CDR3 extends over 13 amino acids. Trimming cost V 8 bases and J 10 bases, with 18 bases left between them. Per the germline V gene, CDR1 is MNHEY and CDR2 is SMNVEV (reference sequence). In nucleotides, the CDR3 is TGTGCCAGCGGAGGCCTTGTCGAAGAGATTCAGTACTTC. Protein sequence: CASGGLVEEIQYF.

Worth noting for this clonotype: Germline and junction disagree at one end, which may indicate a read error. V and J are TRBV10-1 and TRBJ2-3; 7 nucleotides line up with TRBD2. Germline V gene sequence: CDR1 WNHNN, CDR2 SYGVQD (reference sequence). The CDR3 consists of 13 residues. CDR3 amino acids: CARGGGDTDMQYF. The CDR3 DNA reads TGCGCCAGGGGGGGGGGTGACACAGACATGCAGTACTTT.

The rearrangement uses TRBV9 and TRBJ2-2; D remains ambiguous. V lost 2 bases to trimming and J lost 0 bases, with 11 bases between them. Germline assignment: CDR1 SGDLS and CDR2 YYNGEE. The CDR3 covers 16 residues. The DNA for the CDR3 is TGTGCCAGCAGCGTTGATCCGAATCCGAACACCGGGGAGCTGTTTTTT. It codes for CASSVDPNPNTGELFF.

This clonotype was seen once. At one of its ends the junction is not consistent with the germline gene, which may arise from a read error. The V gene is TRBV10-3, the J gene TRBJ2-3; possibly TRBD1 for D (7 bases). This CDR3 is 14 amino acids long. The germline V gene encodes CDR1 ENHRY and CDR2 SYGVKD. This chain's CDR3 is CAGQGGGNKETQYF. The CDR3 nucleotides are TGTGCGGGCCAGGGGGGCGGTAACAAAGAGACCCAGTATTTC.

This clonotype was seen at least ten times. The V gene is TRBV27, the J gene TRBJ1-6; unclear D gene. Trimming took 7 bases from V and 11 from J, leaving 15 bases between them. The V gene's germline CDR1 is MNHEY and CDR2 SMNVEV (reference sequence). The CDR3 runs 13 residues. DNA for the CDR3: TGTGCCAGCACCTGGACCCGACTAGCACCCCTCCACTTT. Its translation: CASTWTRLAPLHF.

This clonotype appeared many times. DNA of the CDR3: TGTGTGGGGGGCGGGACAGGGTGTCCAGATACGCAGTATTTT. Translating gives CVGGGTGCPDTQYF. The rearrangement joins TRBV6-1 to TRBJ2-3; 9 bases line up with TRBD1. Per the germline V gene, CDR1 is MNHNS and CDR2 is SASEGT. The CDR3 runs 14 residues.

As concerns this clonotype: Its ends do not fully match the called genes, so a read error is possible. The CDR3 nucleotides are TGCACCAGCAGCCAGGCTGGGGCCAACGTCCTGACTTTC. It specifies CTSSQAGANVLTF. The J gene is TRBJ2-6, the V gene TRBV4-1; D is unclear. Germline V gene data show CDR1 as MGHRA and CDR2 as YSYEKL. This CDR3 has 13 amino acids.

The chain combines TRBV5-1 with TRBJ2-1, with TRBD1 matching over 11 bases. Germline V CDR1 and CDR2: SGHRS, YFSETQ. With V trimmed by 4 bases and J by 4 bases, 4 bases remained unmatched. CDR3 length: 15 amino acids. The CDR3 DNA reads TGCGCCAGCAGCATAGGACAGGGGGCTTACAATGAGCAGTTCTTC. This translates into CASSIGQGAYNEQFF.